These T cell receptor beta chains were read from a single sample in a study of blood T cells in healthy people across ages. TCRdb itself ran the 5' RACE reads through MiXCR, one entry per CDR3 protein. Of 700,000 to 900,000 distinct CDR3 sequences listed, approximately 55% are singletons. The specimen sequenced was blood. Receptors originate from an older man in good health. Each CDR3 is given with its conserved first and last residue. A D gene is named only where the DNA matches it firmly. The size entry is marked missing in some rows and otherwise reads once, few, many or a size class.

clone_size,v_call,j_call,d_call,cdr3_nt,cdr3_aa
NA,TRBV6-2/TRBV6-3,TRBJ2-6,NA,TGTGCCAGCAGTTACCCGGACCCTGGCTCTGGGGCCAACGTCCTGACTTTC,CASSYPDPGSGANVLTF
NA,TRBV12-3/TRBV12-4,TRBJ2-7,TRBD2,TGTGCCAGCAGTTTTTCGGGCAGCGGGAGCTACGAGCAGTACTTC,CASSFSGSGSYEQYF
NA,TRBV9,TRBJ2-1,NA,TGTGCCAGCAGCGTAGTACACAATGAGCAGTTCTTC,CASSVVHNEQFF
few,TRBV5-1,TRBJ2-2,TRBD2,TGCGCCAGCAGCTTGGGCCTAGCGGGAGCCACCGGGGAGCTGTTTTTT,CASSLGLAGATGELFF
few,TRBV29-1,TRBJ1-1,NA,TGCAGCGTTGAAGATGTCACTGAAGCTTTCTTT,CSVEDVTEAFF
NA,TRBV2,TRBJ2-1,NA,TGTGCCAGCAGGGGGCGCTTCAATGAGCAGTTCTTC,CASRGRFNEQFF
few,TRBV15,TRBJ1-1,TRBD1,TGTGCCACCAGCAGAACGCAGGGGGCTCGAGCTTTCTTT,CATSRTQGARAFF
few,TRBV20-1,TRBJ2-7,TRBD2,TGCAGTGCTACCCTTATAGCGGGAGCGTGGGGCAATGAGCAGTACTTC,CSATLIAGAWGNEQYF
NA,TRBV10-1,TRBJ2-7,TRBD1,TGCGCCAGCAGTGTTACGGGACAGGGTTACGACGAGCAGTACTTC,CASSVTGQGYDEQYF
NA,TRBV28,TRBJ1-6,TRBD1,TGTGCCAGCAGTTTATCCGGACAGGGAAGTTCACCCCTCCACTTT,CASSLSGQGSSPLHF
few,TRBV5-1,TRBJ2-7,NA,TGCGCCAGCAGCCCCCCCCTACCAGGGACCAACTACGAGCAGTACTTC,CASSPPLPGTNYEQYF
NA,TRBV3-1,TRBJ1-1,NA,TGTGCCAGCAGCCCCGCGCGAGGCAGTGGAACTGAAGCTTTCTTT,CASSPARGSGTEAFF
NA,TRBV13,TRBJ2-5,TRBD1,TGTGCCAGCAGCCCGACCGGGACAGGGGGCCGAGAGACCCAGTACTTC,CASSPTGTGGRETQYF
many,TRBV3-1,TRBJ2-1,NA,TGTGCCAGCAGCCAAGACCCGGGGGTGGCCTACAATGAGCAGTTCTTC,CASSQDPGVAYNEQFF
NA,TRBV9,TRBJ2-7,TRBD2,TGTGCCAGCAGCGTGCTAGCGGGAGAACGCCCTCTGCACGAGCAGTACTTC,CASSVLAGERPLHEQYF
few,TRBV2,TRBJ1-2,TRBD1,TGTGCCAGCAGTGCAATAAGACAGGGGGCGCGCGACTATGGCTACACCTTC,CASSAIRQGARDYGYTF
few,TRBV5-1,TRBJ1-2,TRBD1,TGCGCCAGCAGCCCCTCCGGACAGGGAAACTATGGCTACACCTTC,CASSPSGQGNYGYTF
NA,TRBV24-1,TRBJ2-1,NA,TGTGCCACCAGTGATTCCCTCCGGGGCGAGTACAATGAGCAGTTCTTC,CATSDSLRGEYNEQFF
NA,TRBV20-1,TRBJ1-6,NA,TGCAGTGCCGGGGCGCAGGGTCCGAATTCACCCCTCCACTTT,CSAGAQGPNSPLHF
NA,TRBV24-1,TRBJ2-5,TRBD2,TGTGCCACCAGTGATGGGCTAGCGGGAAGCTACAATGAGCAGTACTTC,CATSDGLAGSYNEQYF
NA,TRBV20-1,TRBJ2-5,TRBD2,TGCAGTGCTAGAGATGTCGGACTAGCGGGATCAGAGACCCAGTACTTC,CSARDVGLAGSETQYF
NA,TRBV2,TRBJ2-7,NA,TGTGCCAGCAAGGGACCCGGGGTTTTCCAGTACGAGCAGTACTTC,CASKGPGVFQYEQYF
few,TRBV5-5,TRBJ1-4,NA,TGTGCCAGCAGCTTGTTGAGGGGGAGTGAAAAACTGTTTTTT,CASSLLRGSEKLFF
few,TRBV12-3/TRBV12-4,TRBJ2-3,TRBD2,TGTGCCAGCAGATATGCTAGCGGGAGAGCAGATACGCAGTATTTT,CASRYASGRADTQYF
NA,TRBV29-1,TRBJ2-4,TRBD2,TGCAGCGCCATGACTAGCGGGGGCCGCGGGCAGTACTTC,CSAMTSGGRGQYF
few,TRBV5-1,TRBJ2-7,TRBD1,TGCGCCAGCAGCTTGTGGACAGGGGGCACCTACGAGCAGTACTTC,CASSLWTGGTYEQYF
NA,TRBV13,TRBJ2-3,TRBD2,TGTGCCAGCAGCTCAGCGGGAGTCGGGCACAGATACGCGTATTTT,CASSSAGVGHRYAYF
few,TRBV9,TRBJ2-3,TRBD2,TGTGCCAGCAGCGCCGCAACTAGCGGAGGCACGCAGTATTTT,CASSAATSGGTQYF
NA,TRBV21-1,TRBJ1-1,NA,TGTGCCAGCAGCGCCAGAGAGAACAGGATGAACACTGAAGCTTTCTTT,CASSARENRMNTEAFF
NA,TRBV15,TRBJ2-1,TRBD2,TGTGCCACCAGCAGAGATTTAGCGGGAGGGCCTCATGAGCAGTTCTTC,CATSRDLAGGPHEQFF
NA,TRBV20-1,TRBJ1-2,NA,TGCAGTGGGGGCCGGCCGGGAGCTAACTATGGCTACACCTTC,CSGGRPGANYGYTF
NA,TRBV15,TRBJ2-5,NA,TGTGCCACCAGCTCCCGGACTGTCCAAGAGACCCAGTACTTC,CATSSRTVQETQYF
NA,TRBV27,TRBJ2-7,TRBD1,TGTGCCAGCAGAAGTGGGACAGGGGGCTTCTACGAGCAGTACTTC,CASRSGTGGFYEQYF
once,TRBV5-1,TRBJ2-5,TRBD1,TGCGCCAGCAGCCCAACGACAGGGTCGGAGACCCAGTACTTC,CASSPTTGSETQYF
NA,TRBV7-9,TRBJ2-5,NA,TGTGCCAGCAGCTACCAAAGCGGTAGTCAAGAGACCCAGTACTTC,CASSYQSGSQETQYF
NA,TRBV29-1,TRBJ1-2,NA,TGCAGCGTTGAAGACAGGGTTAACTATGGCTACACCTTC,CSVEDRVNYGYTF
few,TRBV27,TRBJ2-7,NA,TGTGCCAGCAGTCGGACGCCCTCCTACGAGCAGTACTTC,CASSRTPSYEQYF
few,TRBV27,TRBJ1-4,NA,TGTGCCAGCAGTTTGGTCTCCGGAAGCAGGGAAAAACTGTTTTTT,CASSLVSGSREKLFF
NA,TRBV20-1,TRBJ2-3,NA,TGCAGTGCTAGAGTTCGTCAGGTGGAGGCAGATGCGCAGTATTTT,CSARVRQVEADAQYF
few,TRBV2,TRBJ1-4,TRBD1,TGTGCCAGCGGATTACAGGGGAAAGGTGAAAAACTGTTTTTT,CASGLQGKGEKLFF
NA,TRBV4-1,TRBJ1-1,TRBD1,TGCGCCAGCAGCCAGGGACAGAACTTCGGGACTGAAGCTTTCTTT,CASSQGQNFGTEAFF
NA,TRBV29-1,TRBJ2-7,NA,TGCAGCGTTGAGGGTATCGAGCAGTACTTC,CSVEGIEQYF